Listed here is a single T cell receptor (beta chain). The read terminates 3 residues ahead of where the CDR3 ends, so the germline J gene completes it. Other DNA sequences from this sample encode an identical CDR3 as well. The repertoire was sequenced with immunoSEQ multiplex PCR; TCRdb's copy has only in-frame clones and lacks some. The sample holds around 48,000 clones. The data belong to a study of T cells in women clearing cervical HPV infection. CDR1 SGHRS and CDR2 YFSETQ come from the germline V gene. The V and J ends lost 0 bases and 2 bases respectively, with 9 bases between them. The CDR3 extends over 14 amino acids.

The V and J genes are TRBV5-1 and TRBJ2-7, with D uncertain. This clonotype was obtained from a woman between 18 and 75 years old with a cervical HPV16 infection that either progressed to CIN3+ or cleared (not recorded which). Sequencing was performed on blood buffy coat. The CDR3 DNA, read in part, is TGCGCCAGCAGCTTGGGGTTACTTACCTACGAG. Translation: CASSLGLLTYE. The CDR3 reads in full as CASSLGLLTYEQYF.